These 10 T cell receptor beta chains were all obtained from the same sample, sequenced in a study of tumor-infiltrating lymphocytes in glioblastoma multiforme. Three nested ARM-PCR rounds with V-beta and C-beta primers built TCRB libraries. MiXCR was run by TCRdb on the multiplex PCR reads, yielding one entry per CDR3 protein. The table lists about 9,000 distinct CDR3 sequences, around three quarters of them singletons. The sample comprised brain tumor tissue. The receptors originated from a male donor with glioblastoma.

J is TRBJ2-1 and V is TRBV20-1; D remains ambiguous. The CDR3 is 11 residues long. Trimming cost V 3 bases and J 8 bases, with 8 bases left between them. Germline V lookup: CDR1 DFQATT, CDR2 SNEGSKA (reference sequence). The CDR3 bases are TGCAGTGCTAGTGGTCGGGATGAGCAGTTCTTC. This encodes CSASGRDEQFF.

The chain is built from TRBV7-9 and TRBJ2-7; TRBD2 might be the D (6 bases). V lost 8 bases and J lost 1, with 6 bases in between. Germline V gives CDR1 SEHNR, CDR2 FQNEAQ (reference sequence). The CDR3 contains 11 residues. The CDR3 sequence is CASGGSYEQYF. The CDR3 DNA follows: TGTGCCAGCGGAGGGTCCTACGAGCAGTACTTC.

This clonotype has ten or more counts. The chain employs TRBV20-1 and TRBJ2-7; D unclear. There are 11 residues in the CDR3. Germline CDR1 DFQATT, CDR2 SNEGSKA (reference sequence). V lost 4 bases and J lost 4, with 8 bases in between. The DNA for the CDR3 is TGCAGTGCTAACAAGGGATACGAGCAGTACTTC. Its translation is CSANKGYEQYF.

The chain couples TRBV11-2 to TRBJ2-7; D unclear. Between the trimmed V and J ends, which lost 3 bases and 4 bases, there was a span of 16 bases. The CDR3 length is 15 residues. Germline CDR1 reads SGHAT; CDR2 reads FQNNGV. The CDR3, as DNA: TGTGCCAGCAGCTTCTCTAGTCTGACACTATACGAGCAGTACTTC. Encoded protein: CASSFSSLTLYEQYF.

This CDR3 reads CASSQELAAGETQYF. In DNA form, the CDR3 reads TGCGCCAGCAGCCAAGAGCTAGCGGCAGGGGAGACCCAGTACTTC. The chain carries TRBV4-3 and TRBJ2-5, with 7 bases lining up with TRBD2. This CDR3 is built from 15 residues. The ends lost 0 bases at V and 5 bases at J; junction bases unmatched: 6. Germline loops: CDR1 LGHNA, CDR2 YSLEER.

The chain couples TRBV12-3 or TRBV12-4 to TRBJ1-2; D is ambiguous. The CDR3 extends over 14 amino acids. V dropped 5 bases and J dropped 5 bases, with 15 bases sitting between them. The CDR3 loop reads CASSGYRDRYGYTF. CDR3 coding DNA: TGTGCCAGCAGTGGATACCGGGATAGATATGGCTACACCTTC.

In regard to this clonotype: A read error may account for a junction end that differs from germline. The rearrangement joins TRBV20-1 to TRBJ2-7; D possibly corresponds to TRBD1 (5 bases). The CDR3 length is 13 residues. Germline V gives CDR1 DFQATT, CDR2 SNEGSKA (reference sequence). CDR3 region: CIASDRTSYEQYF. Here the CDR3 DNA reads TGCATTGCTAGTGACAGAACAAGTTACGAGCAGTACTTC.

CDR3 DNA sequence: TGCAGCGTCGGACTAGCGGGAGGGCCTTGGCAGTTCTTC. Translated: CSVGLAGGPWQFF. The genes are TRBV29-1 and TRBJ2-1; 15 bases map to TRBD2. J gave up 12 bases and V 6 bases, and 6 bases lay outside the gene matches. This CDR3 region has 13 residues. Per germline, CDR1 SQVTM and CDR2 ANQGSEA.

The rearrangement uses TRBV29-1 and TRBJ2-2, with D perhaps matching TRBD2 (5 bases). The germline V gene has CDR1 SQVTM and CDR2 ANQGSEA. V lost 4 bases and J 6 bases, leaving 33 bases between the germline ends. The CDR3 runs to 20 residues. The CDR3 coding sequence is TGCAGCGTTGCAGTCGGTTTTGGGCGGGCCGGCGTCTCCTCACCCGGGGAGCTGTTTTTT. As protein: CSVAVGFGRAGVSSPGELFF.

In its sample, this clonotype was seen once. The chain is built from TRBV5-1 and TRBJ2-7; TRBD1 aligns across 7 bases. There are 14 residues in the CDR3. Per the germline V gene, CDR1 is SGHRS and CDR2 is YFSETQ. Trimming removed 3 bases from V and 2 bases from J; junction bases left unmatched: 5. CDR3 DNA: TGCGCCAGCAGCTCAAAACAGGGGACCTACGAGCAGTACTTC. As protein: CASSSKQGTYEQYF.